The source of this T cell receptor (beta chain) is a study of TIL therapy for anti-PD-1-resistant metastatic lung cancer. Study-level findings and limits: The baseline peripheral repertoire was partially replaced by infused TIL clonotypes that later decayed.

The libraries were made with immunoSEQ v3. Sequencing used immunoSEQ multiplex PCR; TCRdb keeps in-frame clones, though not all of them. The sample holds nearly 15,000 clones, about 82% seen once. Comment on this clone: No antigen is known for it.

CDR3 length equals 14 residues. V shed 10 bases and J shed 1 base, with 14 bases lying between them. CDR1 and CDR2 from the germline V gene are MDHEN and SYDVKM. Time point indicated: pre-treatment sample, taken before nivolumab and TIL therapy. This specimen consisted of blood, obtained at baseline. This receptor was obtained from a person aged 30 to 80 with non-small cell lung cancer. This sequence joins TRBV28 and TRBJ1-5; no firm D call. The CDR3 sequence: CAIRETLSNQPQHF. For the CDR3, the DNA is TGTGCCATTAGGGAGACCCTAAGCAATCAGCCCCAGCATTTT.